This record looks at one T cell receptor beta chain sequence and its context. This specimen belongs to a study of blood T cell repertoires in COVID-19. For the study at large: COVID-19 samples from acute and convalescent phases originated in the United States, Italy and Spain.

The CDR3 length is 16 residues. V was shortened by 8 bases and J by 0 bases, with 16 bases between the two germline ends. CDR1 is ENHRY and CDR2 is SYGVKD in the germline V gene. Participants were aged roughly 18 to 90 years, lived in roughly 23 US areas, and enrolled virtually. The table came from immunoSEQ multiplex PCR; TCRdb's copy has only in-frame clones and leaves some out. The repertoire holds around 200,000 clones, about nine tenths seen once, with 1.2% in the top ten. The V and J genes are TRBV10-3 and TRBJ1-4; TRBD1 might be the D (6 bases). This sequence originates from a man aged 30-40 years who had recovered from COVID-19. Sequencing was performed on PBMCs or T cells enriched from blood (not recorded which). The CDR3: CAISPGQTATNEKLFF. The CDR3 coding sequence is TGTGCCATCTCCCCAGGACAGACGGCAACTAATGAAAAACTGTTTTTT.